This T cell receptor (beta chain) was obtained from a study of early T cells in non-severe SARS-CoV-2 infection. This clonotype was recorded a few times. TCRdb called the 5' RACE reads again in MiXCR, with one record for every CDR3 protein. The sample contains 66,000 or so distinct CDR3 sequences, around 13% of which appear only once. Unmatched junction bases numbered 11, after V lost 5 bases and J lost 9 bases. The CDR3 is 15 residues long. Germline lookup yields CDR1 MDHEN and CDR2 SYDVKM. The chain employs TRBV28 and TRBJ2-7; 12 bases match TRBD2. The sample consisted of whole blood. This clonotype was sampled from an adult who was a healthcare worker with PCR-confirmed SARS-CoV-2 infection or an uninfected control (not recorded which). The CDR3 here is CASSPQLAGGRAQYF. As DNA, the CDR3 is TGTGCCAGCAGTCCCCAACTAGCGGGAGGTAGGGCGCAGTACTTC.